What follows are 15 T cell receptor beta chains derived from one specimen sequenced in a study of blood T cell repertoires in COVID-19. Method: immunoSEQ multiplex PCR; TCRdb's copy keeps in-frame clones and lacks some. The sample records around 270,000 clones, approximately 89% being singletons. Input material: peripheral blood. These receptors all stem from a man aged 35 to 55 who had recovered from COVID-19.

This clone is a singleton in its sample. V is TRBV12-3 or TRBV12-4 and J is TRBJ2-7; 10 nucleotides line up with TRBD1. V shed 6 bases, J shed 3 bases, and the junction held 2 bases outside the gene matches. CDR3 length: 13 residues. In DNA, the CDR3 is TGTGCCAGCAGCCGGACAGGGGGCTACGAGCAGTACTTC. Protein: CASSRTGGYEQYF.

The chain uses TRBV24-1 and TRBJ1-4; a weak D match, TRBD1 (6 bases). The length of the CDR3 is 17 residues. Germline CDR1 KGHDR, CDR2 SFDVKD. V lost 0 bases and J lost 7, with 17 bases in between. CDR3: CATSDLQEGGGGEKLFF. The CDR3 DNA sequence: TGTGCCACCAGTGATTTGCAAGAAGGGGGTGGGGGTGAAAAACTGTTTTTT.

J is TRBJ2-2 and V is TRBV24-1; D is unresolved. V lost 7 bases, J lost 2 bases, and 10 bases lay in between. CDR1 KGHDR and CDR2 SFDVKD come from the germline V gene. The CDR3 extends over 14 amino acids. The CDR3 nucleotides are TGTGCCACCAGGTCACTGGGCAACACCGGGGAGCTGTTTTTT. Translating it yields CATRSLGNTGELFF.

V is TRBV4-3 and J is TRBJ2-3; D possibly corresponds to TRBD2 (6 bases). V was shortened by 0 bases and J by 1 base, with 8 bases between the two germline ends. This CDR3 is built from 15 residues. Germline V CDR1 and CDR2: LGHNA, YSLEER. CDR3 region: CASSQEQRGTDTQYF. CDR3 sequence (DNA): TGCGCCAGCAGCCAAGAACAGCGGGGCACAGATACGCAGTATTTT.

The chain links TRBV29-1 to TRBJ1-2, with D possibly being TRBD1 (6 bases). CDR1 and CDR2 from the germline V gene are SQVTM and ANQGSEA. The V end lost 3 bases, the J end lost 4 bases, and 12 bases lay between the germline ends. The CDR3 runs 13 residues. DNA for the CDR3: TGCAGCGTTGAGGTCAGGGGACCCTATGGCTACACCTTC. Translated, it gives CSVEVRGPYGYTF.

The genes are TRBV10-3 and TRBJ1-4; a possible D gene is TRBD1 (6 bases). The germline V gene has CDR1 ENHRY and CDR2 SYGVKD. CDR3 length: 18 residues. Trimming shortened V by 5 bases and J by 0 bases, and 19 bases separated the two germline ends. The CDR3 reads CAISSAGAVTATNEKLFF. In DNA form, the CDR3 reads TGTGCCATCAGTTCGGCGGGGGCGGTTACCGCAACTAATGAAAAACTGTTTTTT.

This clone was recorded once. CDR3 sequence: CASSYVRERYEQYF. The CDR3 DNA reads as TGTGCCAGCAGTTACGTGAGGGAGAGGTACGAGCAGTACTTC. This chain links TRBV6-6 with TRBJ2-7; tentative D call: TRBD2 (5 bases). There are 14 residues in the CDR3. Trimming removed 2 bases from V and 4 bases from J, with 12 bases in between. Germline loops: CDR1 MNHNY, CDR2 SVGAGI (reference sequence).

DNA of the CDR3: TGTGCCAGCAGCCCATCGACAGGTCCCGCCTACGAGCAGTACTTC. It translates to CASSPSTGPAYEQYF. J is TRBJ2-7 and V is TRBV5-4; D is possibly TRBD1 (6 bases). This CDR3 has 15 residues. Trimming removed 4 bases at V and 2 bases at J, with 16 bases between. The V gene's germline CDR1 is SGHNT and CDR2 YYREEE (reference sequence).

The chain is built from TRBV5-4 and TRBJ2-5, with 7 bases lining up with TRBD1. V lost 1 base to trimming and J lost 5 bases; unmatched junction nucleotides: 5. Germline assignment: CDR1 SGHNT and CDR2 YYREEE (reference sequence). This CDR3 comprises 14 residues. DNA for the CDR3: TGTGCCAGCAGCTTGCAGGGGGATTTGGAGACCCAGTACTTC. Amino acids: CASSLQGDLETQYF. The complete variable domain, with remaining parts taken from reference TRBV5-4 and TRBJ2-5, reads ETGVTQSPTHLIKTRGQQVTLRCSSQSGHNTVSWYQQALGQGPQFIFQYYREEENGRGNFPPRFSGLQFPNYSSELNVNALELDDSALYLCASSLQGDLETQYFGPGTRLLVL.

The chain is built from TRBV7-2 and TRBJ2-1, with 14 bases aligning to TRBD2. Germline CDR1 is SGHTA and CDR2 is FQGNSA. Trimming cost V 1 base and J 7 bases; bases outside gene matches: 3. This CDR3 region has 16 residues. For the CDR3, the DNA is TGTGCCAGCAGCTTAGAAGGGACTAGCGGGAGTAATGAGCAGTTCTTC. It encodes CASSLEGTSGSNEQFF.

The gene calls are TRBV19 and TRBJ2-7, with TRBD2 matching over 8 bases. J was trimmed by 3 bases and V by 6 bases; bases with no gene match: 4. The CDR3 has 13 residues. The V gene's germline CDR1 is LNHDA and CDR2 SQIVND (reference sequence). As DNA, the CDR3 is TGTGCCAGTAGCCGCGGGAGGCACTACGAGCAGTACTTC. Translating gives CASSRGRHYEQYF.

V and J are TRBV6-5 and TRBJ2-1; the match to TRBD2 covers 10 bases. V dropped 6 bases and J dropped 4; count of bases not matched to a gene: 6. The CDR3 loop spans 15 amino acids. Germline loops: CDR1 MNHEY, CDR2 SVGAGI. CDR3 in amino acids: CASRERGGPYNEQFF. CDR3 nucleotide sequence: TGTGCCAGCAGAGAGCGGGGGGGCCCTTACAATGAGCAGTTCTTC.

This clone was picked up a small number of times. This chain links TRBV9 with TRBJ2-2, with D maybe TRBD2 (5 bases). Germline values: CDR1 SGDLS, CDR2 YYNGEE. The CDR3 consists of 15 residues. Trimming pared 1 base from V and 1 base from J, leaving 8 bases between. CDR3 sequence reads: CASSVTRGNTGELFF. Here the CDR3 DNA reads TGTGCCAGCAGCGTAACACGGGGGAACACCGGGGAGCTGTTTTTT.

The CDR3 loop is CASSLVTGTGSNNEQFF. The CDR3 coding sequence is TGCGCCAGCAGCTTGGTAACCGGGACAGGCAGTAACAATGAGCAGTTCTTC. This chain joins TRBV5-1 and TRBJ2-1; TRBD1 matches at 8 bases. The J segment lost 5 bases and the V segment lost 0 bases, leaving 10 bases of the junction unmatched. The CDR3 loop spans 17 amino acids. Germline loops: CDR1 SGHRS, CDR2 YFSETQ.

V usage is TRBV4-3 and J usage is TRBJ2-3; D is perhaps TRBD1 (5 bases). V was shortened by 1 base and J by 2 bases, with 13 bases between the two germline ends. Germline assignment: CDR1 LGHNA and CDR2 YSLEER. The CDR3 covers 16 residues. The CDR3 is CASSQASRAYTDTQYF. In nucleotides, the CDR3 is TGCGCCAGCAGCCAAGCCAGCAGGGCCTACACAGATACGCAGTATTTT.